The 10 T cell receptor beta chains listed next were all sequenced from one sample in a study of blood T cell repertoires in COVID-19. TCRdb keeps only in-frame clones here, not all; method: immunoSEQ multiplex PCR. This table holds about 20,000 clones, under 90% found once. Specimen: peripheral blood. The receptors come from a man aged 45-65 years with active COVID-19.

This clone occurred a few times. CDR3 residues: CASSYSEGVVEAFF. The DNA of the CDR3 is TGTGCCAGCAGTTACTCGGAGGGAGTGGTTGAAGCTTTCTTT. The rearrangement links TRBV6-6 to TRBJ1-1; D uncertain. This CDR3 contains 14 residues. Germline assignment: CDR1 MNHNY and CDR2 SVGAGI (reference sequence). Trimming took 0 bases from V and 7 from J, leaving 12 bases between them.

V gene TRBV5-8 combines with J gene TRBJ2-7; D is uncertain. Deletions cut 0 bases from V and 4 bases from J, with 11 bases between. Germline-derived CDR1 and CDR2 are SGHTS and YDEGEE. CDR3 length: 14 residues. CDR3 region: CASSLAANSYEQYF. The CDR3 nucleotides read TGTGCCAGCAGCTTGGCCGCGAATAGTTACGAGCAGTACTTC.

CDR3 DNA sequence: TGTGCCAGCAGCCAGCTACTAGCGGGGGGGCGTTCAACAGATACGCAGTATTTT. It encodes CASSQLLAGGRSTDTQYF. The rearrangement links TRBV4-2 to TRBJ2-3; 13 bases are a match to TRBD2. Germline-derived CDR1 and CDR2 are LGHNA and YNFKEQ. CDR3 length: 18 amino acids. V lost 3 bases and J lost 3; bases outside the gene matches: 9.

This chain uses TRBV6-5 with TRBJ2-7; weak D call: TRBD2 (6 bases). Between the trimmed V and J ends, which lost 11 bases and 5 bases, there was a span of 16 bases. The CDR3 is made up of 12 amino acids. Germline loops: CDR1 MNHEY, CDR2 SVGAGI. The CDR3 nucleotides read TGTGCCTCCCTAGGGACGGGGGACGAGCAGTACTTC. Translating it yields CASLGTGDEQYF.

The chain employs TRBV7-3 and TRBJ1-5, with D perhaps matching TRBD1 (5 bases). The assigned J gene may be wrong: the sequence end matches TRBJ2-3 better. Germline CDR1 and CDR2: SGHTA and FQGTGA. CDR3 length equals 16 residues. As DNA, the CDR3 is TGTGCCAGCAGCGTAAGACAGAGTTATAGCAATCAGCCCCAGTATTTT. This gives the protein CASSVRQSYSNQPQYF.

This clone was observed a few times. The chain uses TRBV4-1 and TRBJ2-7, with a possible D match to TRBD1 (6 bases). The CDR3 has 12 amino acids. CDR1 and CDR2 from the germline V gene are MGHRA and YSYEKL. Trimming cost V 2 bases and J 5 bases, with 7 bases left between them. CDR3 region: CASSQHRDEQYF. CDR3 sequence (DNA): TGCGCCAGCAGCCAACACAGGGACGAGCAGTACTTC.

The rearrangement uses TRBV30 and TRBJ1-1, with TRBD1 identical over 7 bases. The CDR3 covers 11 residues. The germline V gene encodes CDR1 GTSNPN and CDR2 SVGIG (reference sequence). Losses at the gene ends were 6 bases for V and 7 bases for J; bases not matched to a gene: 5. The CDR3 loop reads CACQGGVEAFF. The CDR3 coding sequence is TGTGCCTGCCAGGGGGGAGTTGAAGCTTTCTTT.

The genes are TRBV4-1 and TRBJ1-1; D gene unclear. This CDR3 is 15 amino acids long. Trimming took 2 bases from V and 5 from J, leaving 15 bases between them. Germline assignment: CDR1 MGHRA and CDR2 YSYEKL. CDR3 in DNA: TGCGCCAGCAGCCAACTGAGGGAACATCCTACTGAAGCTTTCTTT. This sequence encodes CASSQLREHPTEAFF.

This sequence joins TRBV27 and TRBJ2-1; 7 bases align to TRBD1. There are 13 residues in the CDR3. Germline V lookup: CDR1 MNHEY, CDR2 SMNVEV (reference sequence). The J segment lost 6 bases and the V segment lost 4 bases, leaving 3 bases of the junction unmatched. The CDR3: CASSWAGGNEQFF. The CDR3 DNA is TGTGCCAGCAGTTGGGCAGGGGGCAATGAGCAGTTCTTC.

The chain joins TRBV3-1 (or the pseudogene TRBV3-2) to TRBJ1-2; 7 bases fit TRBD1. CDR3 size: 18 residues. The germline V gene encodes CDR1 LGHDT and CDR2 YNNKEL (reference sequence). V lost 0 bases to trimming and J lost 0 bases; unmatched junction nucleotides: 10. CDR3 DNA sequence: TGTGCCAGCAGCCAAGAGGGGGAAGCCGGGACAGCTAACTATGGCTACACCTTC. Its protein product is CASSQEGEAGTANYGYTF.